Described below is a single TCR beta chain sequence and its context. This sample is drawn from a study of shared clonotypes between healthy human individuals. The CDR3 spans 16 residues. Germline trimming cut 0 bases from V and 7 bases from J; bases unmatched to any gene: 12. Germline CDR1 and CDR2: SGHVS and FNYEAQ. Across several immunoSEQ plates, the genomic DNA of each subset was split evenly. The authors' processing: Junction-only sequences without quality scores came from ImmunoSEQ, so filtering differed. Sequencing used immunoSEQ multiplex PCR; TCRdb keeps in-frame clones, though not all of them. V and J calls and clone size are as listed in that table; D and trimming were resolved from the DNA. The sample has 550,000 to 750,000 clones; about 90% are singletons. CD45RO-negative, CCR7-selected cells formed the naive CD8 fraction, which excluded terminally differentiated effector memory CD45RA+ cells.

This sequence originates from a man under 40 in good health. Sequencing was carried out using naive CD8+ T cells sorted from blood. The J gene is TRBJ2-7, the V gene TRBV7-6, with 7 bases fitting TRBD1. The CDR3 loop is CASSLAFGDRASEQYF. The CDR3, as DNA: TGTGCCAGCAGCTTAGCGTTCGGAGACAGGGCGTCTGAGCAGTACTTC.